This T cell receptor beta chain emerged from a study of blood T cell repertoires in COVID-19. The repertoire was sequenced with immunoSEQ multiplex PCR; TCRdb's copy has only in-frame clones and lacks some. The sample consists of about 300,000 clones, about 91% of them appearing once. Trimming cost V 6 bases and J 6 bases, with 14 bases left between them. CDR3 length: 12 amino acids. Per germline, CDR1 SQVTM and CDR2 ANQGSEA. The J gene is TRBJ1-2, the V gene TRBV29-1; D possibly corresponds to TRBD1 (6 bases). The TCR originated in a woman aged 30 to 39 who had recovered from COVID-19. The sequenced material came from peripheral blood. CDR3 residues: CSVGRGDDGYTF. The CDR3 DNA reads as TGCAGCGTCGGCAGGGGAGACGATGGCTACACCTTC. Drawing the rest from reference TRBV29-1 and TRBJ1-2, the complete variable domain is SAVISQKPSRDICQRGTSLTIQCQVDSQVTMMFWYRQQPGQSLTLIATANQGSEATYESGFVIDKFPISRPNLTFSTLTVSNMSPEDSSIYLCSVGRGDDGYTFGSGTRLTVV.